Each of the 19 T cell receptor beta chains below was sequenced from the same sample in a study. TCRdb called the 5' RACE reads again in MiXCR, with one record for every CDR3 protein. The sample has under 60,000 distinct CDR3 sequences; roughly 28% are singletons. The sequenced sample consisted of naive CD4+ T cells sorted from blood. Subset indicated: naive CD4+ T cells, CD4+CD45RA+CD25-. The receptor source for this set is a female donor with breast cancer.

This chain links TRBV27 with TRBJ2-7; TRBD2 aligns across 9 bases. CDR3 length: 15 residues. Germline V gene sequence: CDR1 MNHEY, CDR2 SMNVEV (reference sequence). With V trimmed by 6 bases and J by 7 bases, 13 bases remained unmatched. CDR3 loop: CASRATSGSQGEQYF. In nucleotides, the CDR3 is TGTGCCAGCAGGGCCACTAGCGGGTCCCAAGGAGAGCAGTACTTC.

This sequence joins TRBV2 and TRBJ1-2; D might be TRBD1 (5 bases). V was trimmed by 3 bases and J by 6 bases, leaving 14 bases between them. Germline CDR1 and CDR2: SNHLY and FYNNEI. CDR3 size: 14 residues. The CDR3 protein is CASSDARGLDGYTF. CDR3 DNA sequence: TGTGCCAGCAGTGATGCGAGGGGCCTAGATGGCTACACCTTC.

The genes are TRBV6-5 and TRBJ1-2, with TRBD1 matching 8 bases. In germline, CDR1 is MNHEY, CDR2 SVGAGI. The V segment lost 5 bases and the J segment 2 bases; nucleotides outside the gene matches: 4. The CDR3 totals 14 residues. The CDR3 coding sequence is TGTGCCAGCAGTACCCGGACAGGGAACTATGGCTACACCTTC. Protein: CASSTRTGNYGYTF.

V usage is TRBV21-1 and J usage is TRBJ1-5; the table's TRBD1 call for D was not verified on the DNA. TRBV21-1 is tagged as a pseudogene. The CDR3 is made up of 15 amino acids. Written as DNA, the CDR3 is TGTGCCGGCAGCAAAGGGCGGGGGGGCAATCAGCCCCAGCATTTT. Protein sequence: CAGSKGRGGNQPQHF.

This clonotype has just a few counts. This rearrangement joins TRBV27 to TRBJ2-5; tentative D call: TRBD2 (6 bases). The CDR3 extends over 15 amino acids. Germline V lookup: CDR1 MNHEY, CDR2 SMNVEV (reference sequence). The V end was cut by 3 bases, the J end by 6 bases, with 17 bases between. CDR3 in DNA: TGTGCCAGCAGTTTTGGTGGGGGGAGATCGAAGACCCAGTACTTC. Translating it yields CASSFGGGRSKTQYF.

In its sample, this clonotype was seen a few times. V and J are TRBV20-1 and TRBJ2-2, with 10 bases matching TRBD2. With V trimmed by 6 bases and J by 9 bases, 7 bases remained unmatched. This CDR3 comprises 13 residues. Germline V gene sequence: CDR1 DFQATT, CDR2 SNEGSKA (reference sequence). The DNA of the CDR3 is TGCAGTGCGAGTAGCGGGAGGAGGCGGGAGCTGTTTTTT. Translation: CSASSGRRRELFF.

This clonotype came up a few times. The rearrangement uses TRBV7-9 and TRBJ2-7; no reliable D call. Trimming took off 5 bases at V and 3 bases at J, with 14 bases between the two ends. Per germline, CDR1 SEHNR and CDR2 FQNEAQ (reference sequence). CDR3 length: 14 residues. CDR3 region: CASSLTLDVYEQYF. CDR3 coding DNA: TGTGCCAGCAGCCTCACCCTCGACGTCTACGAGCAGTACTTC.

This chain links TRBV24-1 with TRBJ2-2, with D perhaps being TRBD1 or TRBD2 (5 bases each). Trimming removed 5 bases from V and 6 bases from J, with 6 bases in between. Germline lookup yields CDR1 KGHDR and CDR2 SFDVKD. This CDR3 spans 12 amino acids. CDR3 sequence (DNA): TGTGCCACCAGTGGAGGGGCCGGGGAGCTGTTTTTT. Residues: CATSGGAGELFF.

This clonotype qualifies as medium-sized. The chain couples TRBV7-2 to TRBJ2-3; 10 bases map to TRBD2. CDR3 length: 16 amino acids. CDR1 is SGHTA and CDR2 is FQGNSA in the germline V gene. V lost 2 bases and J lost 1; bases outside the gene matches: 3. The CDR3 sequence: CASSLRTSGRTDTQYF. The CDR3 bases are TGTGCCAGCAGCTTAAGGACTAGCGGACGCACAGATACGCAGTATTTT. Variable domain in full (rest from reference TRBV7-2 and TRBJ2-3): GAGVSQSPSNKVTEKGKDVELRCDPISGHTALYWYRQSLGQGLEFLIYFQGNSAPDKSGLPSDRFSAERTGGSVSTLTIQRTQQEDSAVYLCASSLRTSGRTDTQYFGPGTRLTVL.

This clonotype came up many times. The rearrangement links TRBV20-1 to TRBJ1-6; D is possibly TRBD1 (5 bases). CDR3 length equals 14 residues. The V gene lost 7 bases and the J gene lost 9 bases, with 19 bases spanning the gap. Per the germline V gene, CDR1 is DFQATT and CDR2 is SNEGSKA (reference sequence). The CDR3 region has the DNA TGCAGTGGCCTGCGGTCTGGGGGAGGTTCACCCCTCCACTTT. Translating it yields CSGLRSGGGSPLHF.

This rearrangement joins TRBV11-2 to TRBJ1-2; D is undetermined. Germline lookup yields CDR1 SGHAT and CDR2 FQNNGV. V gave up 5 bases and J gave up 14 bases, with 18 bases separating them. The CDR3 has 12 amino acids. CDR3 DNA sequence: TGTGCCAGCAGCCGTACCCCAGGAGTTCTAACCTTC. This encodes CASSRTPGVLTF.

This clonotype was seen at least ten times. This chain connects TRBV18 to TRBJ2-1, with TRBD2 identical over 8 bases. V shed 0 bases, J shed 7 bases, and the junction held 8 bases outside the gene matches. Germline V CDR1 and CDR2: KGHSH, LQKENI. The CDR3 covers 16 residues. The CDR3 sequence: CASSPPGAGVLNEQFF. The CDR3 bases are TGTGCCAGCTCACCACCCGGAGCGGGAGTTTTAAATGAGCAGTTCTTC.

The genes are TRBV7-2 and TRBJ2-5, with D possibly matching TRBD1 (5 bases). CDR3 length equals 14 residues. V was shortened by 6 bases and J by 5 bases, with 16 bases between the two germline ends. From germline, CDR1 is SGHTA and CDR2 FQGNSA. The CDR3 sequence is CASSPTLGPETQYF. The CDR3 DNA is TGTGCCAGCAGTCCCACGCTGGGGCCGGAGACCCAGTACTTC. Filled out from reference TRBV7-2 and TRBJ2-5, the complete variable domain reads GAGVSQSPSNKVTEKGKDVELRCDPISGHTALYWYRQSLGQGLEFLIYFQGNSAPDKSGLPSDRFSAERTGGSVSTLTIQRTQQEDSAVYLCASSPTLGPETQYFGPGTRLLVL.

Note on this clonotype: The germline gene is not matched at one end of the junction; a read error may be the cause. This chain joins TRBV29-1 and TRBJ2-7, with D perhaps matching TRBD1 (5 bases). The length of the CDR3 is 13 residues. The germline gives CDR1 SQVTM, CDR2 ANQGSEA. The CDR3 DNA follows: TGCAGCGTTGAGAGTTTAGGGGCCTACGGGCAGTACTTC. Protein product: CSVESLGAYGQYF.

This clonotype was counted only a few times. The chain recombines TRBV12-3 or TRBV12-4 with TRBJ2-3, with D possibly called TRBD1 or TRBD2 (5 bases each). The CDR3 spans 13 residues. V lost 6 bases, J lost 3 bases, and 10 bases lay in between. The CDR3 nucleotides read TGTGCCAGCAGCCGGGACGCAACAGATACGCAGTATTTT. Translating gives CASSRDATDTQYF.

In this sample, this clonotype turned up a few times. This rearrangement joins TRBV4-2 to TRBJ2-1; 9 bases match TRBD2. The CDR3 extends over 16 amino acids. Germline V gene lookup returns CDR1 LGHNA and CDR2 YNFKEQ. V dropped 1 base and J dropped 5; count of bases not matched to a gene: 6. This CDR3 is CASSQGRASGNNEQFF. The DNA for the CDR3 is TGTGCCAGCAGCCAAGGGCGAGCTAGCGGGAACAATGAGCAGTTCTTC.

This clonotype showed up just a few times. V and J are TRBV7-2 and TRBJ2-5; D perhaps matches TRBD1 (6 bases). The CDR3 runs to 15 residues. Trimming left V 2 bases short and J 2 bases short, with 12 bases between. Germline CDR1 SGHTA, CDR2 FQGNSA. The CDR3: CASSLFLGQQETQYF. The CDR3 nucleotides are TGTGCCAGCAGCTTATTTCTAGGACAGCAAGAGACCCAGTACTTC.

The chain recombines TRBV6-5 with TRBJ2-7; D remains unclear. The CDR3 consists of 13 residues. V was cut by 2 bases and J by 4 bases, with 9 bases left in between. Germline V gene lookup returns CDR1 MNHEY and CDR2 SVGAGI. CDR3 nucleotides: TGTGCCAGCAGTTACCGGAACCGGTACGAGCAGTACTTC. It yields the protein CASSYRNRYEQYF.

The CDR3 loop reads CAIRGAGGGSYEQYF. The CDR3 DNA sequence: TGTGCCATCCGGGGTGCGGGAGGGGGCTCCTACGAGCAGTACTTC. The chain links TRBV10-3 to TRBJ2-7; 9 bases are shared with TRBD2. The CDR3 contains 15 residues. J was trimmed by 0 bases and V by 8 bases; bases with no gene match: 8. Germline CDR1 ENHRY, CDR2 SYGVKD.